This TCR beta chain derives from a study of T cells in Graves' hyperthyroidism and ophthalmopathy. The study's findings and limits: In blood, most of the thyroid clonotypes expanded above 0.001 were also present.

Per the germline V gene, CDR1 is LNHDA and CDR2 is SQIVND (reference sequence). The germline V and J ends were trimmed by 2 bases and 3 bases, with 10 bases remaining between them. The CDR3 spans 14 residues. PBMCs stemmed from less than 13 ml fresh peripheral blood. This clonotype was seen repeatedly, ten times or more. As yet, its antigen is unknown. RNA transcripts provided the source from which TCR beta CDR3 regions were amplified. A first-round RT-PCR of the TCR CDR3 used the HTBI primer set. Each CDR3 protein is one row after TCRdb ran MiXCR on the multiplex PCR reads. The sample consists of 450,000 to 550,000 distinct CDR3 sequences, roughly a quarter of them appearing once.

The origin of this receptor is a woman in her 30s with Graves' ophthalmopathy. The sample consisted of blood. The V and J genes are TRBV19 and TRBJ1-1; D is uncertain. CDR3 residues: CASSITRRDTEAFF. Here the CDR3 DNA reads TGTGCCAGTAGTATAACGAGAAGGGACACTGAAGCTTTCTTT.